This T cell receptor beta chain was sequenced for a study of blood T cell repertoires in COVID-19. Authors' processing steps: Scientists estimated how many nucleated cells there were by amplifying reference gene primers. TCRdb keeps only in-frame clones here, not all; method: immunoSEQ multiplex PCR. The V and J calls and clone size come from that table; D and trimming were worked out from the DNA. The sample records roughly 100,000 clones, approximately 89% being singletons. This CDR3 contains 14 residues. The V and J ends lost 10 bases and 0 bases respectively, with 13 bases between them. The germline CDR1 and CDR2 sequences are MDHEN and SYDVKM.

The chain employs TRBV28 and TRBJ1-3; no firm D call. The TCR was taken from an elderly woman in a cohort sampled during active COVID-19. Specimen: peripheral blood. CDR3 protein: CATGNPYSGNTIYF. The CDR3 DNA reads as TGTGCCACGGGGAATCCTTACTCTGGAAACACCATATATTTT.